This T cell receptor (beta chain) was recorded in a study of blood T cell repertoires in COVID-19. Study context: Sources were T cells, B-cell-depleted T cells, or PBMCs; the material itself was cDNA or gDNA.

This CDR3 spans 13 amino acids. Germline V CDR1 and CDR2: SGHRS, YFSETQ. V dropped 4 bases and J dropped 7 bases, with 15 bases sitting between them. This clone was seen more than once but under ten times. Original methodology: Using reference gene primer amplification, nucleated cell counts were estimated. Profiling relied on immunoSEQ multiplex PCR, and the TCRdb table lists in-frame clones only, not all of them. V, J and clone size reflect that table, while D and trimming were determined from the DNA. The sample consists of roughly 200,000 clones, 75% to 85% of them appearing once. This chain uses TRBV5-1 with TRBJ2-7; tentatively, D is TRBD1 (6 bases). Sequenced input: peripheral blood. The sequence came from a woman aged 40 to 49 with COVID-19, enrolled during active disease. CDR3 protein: CASSPGTLREQYF. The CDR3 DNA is TGCGCCAGCAGCCCCGGGACACTGCGGGAGCAGTACTTC.